This TCR beta chain was captured in a study of blood T cell repertoires in COVID-19 (dated by TCRdb to the early 2020s). Notes on the research overall: Samples from collaborators originated in the United States, Italy and Spain and spanned both the acute and convalescent phases of COVID-19. The material from the prospective study consisted of cDNA or gDNA derived from T cells, B-cell-depleted T cells, or PBMCs. Deeply sampled blood TCRbeta repertoires from subjects exposed to, actively infected with, or recovered from COVID-19 were included in the dataset. The repertoires were made available in a free public database intended to serve as a resource for research on the immune response to SARS-CoV-2. The samples were drawn from two sources: the first 160 participants of the ongoing ImmuneRACE study, and 950 to 1,500 subjects contributed by 6 global collaborators. Nearly every sample came with metadata listing a de-identified subject ID, COVID-19 status, age in years and sex. Where HLA class I and class II types were available, the types were taken from metadata supplied by the sample provider, not from assay-based typing. Summary of the overall study and its limitations: The amount of clinical and demographic metadata varied by source and participant and was provided uncurated.

In the prospective study, participants were about 18 to 89 years old, resided in 20 to 30 geographic areas of the United States, and were enrolled through a virtual design. In the prospective study, participants were assigned to cohorts based on the clinical history participants reported in a screening survey and a study questionnaire. For ImmuneRACE Cohort 3, a participant was defined as recovered based on two consecutive negative NP/OP PCR tests, clearance by a healthcare professional, or resolution of symptoms. In the prospective study, mobile phlebotomists collected whole blood, serum and a nasopharyngeal or oropharyngeal swab from each participant. Prospective study participants could optionally give additional blood draws and questionnaires over an approximately 2-month period. Prospective study blood samples were shipped either frozen or at room temperature before DNA extraction. On this clone itself: The specificity of this receptor is unknown. Base quality data are lacking; no much larger clone is found one base away.

TCRbeta CDR3 regions were amplified from genomic DNA using the immunoSEQ Assay, a bias-controlled multiplex PCR. The authors' pipeline ran thus. Within the assay, amplification of reference gene primers was used to estimate how many nucleated cells each sample contained. To quantify the absolute abundance of each unique TCRbeta CDR3 rearrangement, sequence reads were collapsed and filtered. Productive Simpson clonality was computed per sample as the square root of Simpson's diversity index over productive rearrangements. What TCRdb holds here is the immuneACCESS table cut down to in-frame rearrangements. Part of the clones is not present; checked against another copy, under half of the missing clones reflect an unresolved V gene, and the others are unexplained. The V and J calls and clone size are taken from that table; D and trimming were inferred from the DNA. The table for this sample lists about 170,000 clones; over 75% of them were counted only once. Approximately 0.8% of the sample comes from the top ten.

The CDR3 runs 14 amino acids, cysteine and phenylalanine included. Solely the CDR3 DNA is kept, with 42 bases framed from the first base. The V end loses 4 bases and the J end loses 0 bases, and a stretch of 6 bases separates them. The germline V gene provides CDR1 MDHEN and CDR2 SYDVKM. Rearrangement joined TRBV28 to TRBJ1-4; the D gene cannot be named for sure. The TCR comes from a woman younger than 30 who had recovered from COVID-19. Material: PBMCs or T cells enriched from blood (not recorded which). The CDR3 amino acid sequence is: CASSSPATNEKLFF. The sequenced DNA is TGTGCCAGCAGTTCCCCTGCAACTAATGAAAAACTGTTTTTT.